Listed below are T cell receptor beta chains from one sample, sequenced in a study of CD8 T cells in ankylosing spondylitis. TCRdb itself ran the 5' RACE reads through MiXCR, one entry per CDR3 protein. The data show about 150,000 distinct CDR3 sequences, just under 7.5% seen once. Sequencing was performed on blood, either unsorted or a sorted T cell fraction (not recorded which). These receptors were obtained from a female donor with ankylosing spondylitis or in good health (not recorded which). The CDR3 runs from the conserved cysteine through the conserved F or W. The order of the fields is J gene, clone size, D gene, V gene, CDR3 protein, CDR3 DNA. The D gene is left open where the match is weak. Part of the rows lack a size; the others show once, few, many or a class for expanded clones.

>TRBJ1-2|few|NA|TRBV20-1
CSARDGTATYGYTF
TGCAGTGCTAGAGATGGAACAGCGACCTATGGCTACACCTTC
>TRBJ1-1|NA|TRBD1|TRBV19
CASSGRDRGRSGEAFF
TGTGCCAGTAGTGGCCGGGACAGGGGGCGTAGTGGTGAAGCTTTCTTT
>TRBJ2-3|many|NA|TRBV28
CASSQGGGGTQYF
TGTGCCAGCAGTCAAGGGGGGGGAGGGACGCAGTATTTT
>TRBJ1-1|NA|NA|TRBV5-1
CASSSGQSNTEAFF
TGCGCCAGCAGCTCCGGACAGTCGAACACTGAAGCTTTCTTT
>TRBJ2-5|few|NA|TRBV4-3
CASSQGGVGETQYF
TGCGCCAGCAGCCAGGGGGGAGTGGGAGAGACCCAGTACTTC
>TRBJ2-7|many|NA|TRBV3-1
CASSQATRTVLPYEQYF
TGTGCCAGCAGCCAAGCAACGCGGACGGTTCTTCCCTACGAGCAGTACTTC
>TRBJ2-1|NA|TRBD2|TRBV11-2
CASSPGLAGGPSYNEQFF
TGTGCCAGCAGCCCGGGACTAGCGGGGGGTCCTTCCTACAATGAGCAGTTCTTC
>TRBJ2-1|NA|NA|TRBV4-2
CARRPTPDNEQFF
TGTGCCAGGAGACCCACGCCGGACAATGAGCAGTTCTTC
>TRBJ1-4|many|NA|TRBV5-1
CASSLTNEKLFF
TGCGCCAGCAGCTTGACTAATGAAAAACTGTTTTTT
>TRBJ2-2|many|NA|TRBV11-2
CASSPGAVGNTGELFF
TGTGCCAGCAGCCCGGGGGCGGTAGGGAACACCGGGGAGCTGTTTTTT
>TRBJ2-7|many|TRBD2|TRBV4-1
CASSQTAGGAYEQYF
TGCGCCAGCAGCCAGACCGCCGGGGGGGCCTACGAGCAGTACTTC
>TRBJ1-1|NA|TRBD1|TRBV6-6
CASSGQGDTEAFF
TGTGCCAGCAGCGGACAGGGGGACACTGAAGCTTTCTTT
>TRBJ2-3|NA|TRBD2|TRBV6-1
CASSQPGLAGTDTQYF
TGTGCCAGCAGTCAACCAGGACTAGCGGGCACAGATACGCAGTATTTT
>TRBJ2-3|many|NA|TRBV12-3/TRBV12-4
CASSFGDTDTQYF
TGTGCCAGCAGTTTCGGGGACACAGATACGCAGTATTTT
>TRBJ1-1|many|TRBD1|TRBV19
CASSIFTMTGMNTEAFF
TGTGCCAGTAGTATATTTACGATGACAGGGATGAACACTGAAGCTTTCTTT
>TRBJ2-2|many|NA|TRBV6-1
CASSPGAGNTGELFF
TGTGCCAGCAGCCCCGGGGCAGGGAACACCGGGGAGCTGTTTTTT
>TRBJ2-1|NA|NA|TRBV3-1
CASRSRGYNEQFF
TGTGCCAGCAGATCACGGGGATACAATGAGCAGTTCTTC
>TRBJ2-1|NA|NA|TRBV21-1
CASSKVVGVAHRSNEQFF
TGTGCCAGCAGCAAAGTCGTAGGAGTAGCCCATCGAAGCAATGAGCAGTTCTTC
>TRBJ1-2|many|NA|TRBV24-1
CATSWQGDTSSF
TGTGCCACCAGTTGGCAAGGGGACACGTCTTCCTTC
>TRBJ2-5|few|TRBD2|TRBV2
CASSGRGYEETQYF
TGTGCCAGCAGTGGGCGGGGGTACGAAGAGACCCAGTACTTC
>TRBJ2-4|many|NA|TRBV20-1
CSARFSVNKNIQYF
TGCAGTGCTAGATTTTCCGTGAACAAAAACATTCAGTACTTC
>TRBJ1-6|many|NA|TRBV12-3/TRBV12-4
CASSLAGQDNSPLHF
TGTGCCAGCAGTTTAGCAGGGCAGGATAATTCACCCCTCCACTTT
>TRBJ2-3|many|NA|TRBV5-1
CASSLASRGGDTQYF
TGCGCCAGCAGCTTGGCCTCTAGGGGGGGAGATACGCAGTATTTT
>TRBJ2-1|NA|TRBD1|TRBV6-4
CASSCYPGQGWYDEQFF
TGTGCCAGCAGTTGCTACCCCGGACAGGGGTGGTATGATGAGCAGTTCTTC
>TRBJ1-2|many|NA|TRBV5-1
CASSLDGRSNYGYTF
TGCGCCAGCAGCTTGGACGGCCGCTCTAACTATGGCTACACCTTC
>TRBJ2-5|many|TRBD2|TRBV5-4
CASSHRGVQETQYF
TGTGCCAGCAGCCACCGGGGGGTTCAAGAGACCCAGTACTTC
>TRBJ1-2|many|NA|TRBV5-1
CASSLDSTGPYGYTF
TGCGCCAGCAGCTTGGATTCGACAGGACCCTATGGCTACACCTTC
>TRBJ1-4|many|TRBD1|TRBV25-1
CASPRDSNEKLFF
TGTGCCAGTCCTAGGGACAGTAATGAAAAACTGTTTTTT
>TRBJ1-1|many|NA|TRBV5-1
CASSLTGPNTEAFF
TGCGCCAGCAGCTTGACAGGGCCGAACACTGAAGCTTTCTTT
>TRBJ1-2|many|NA|TRBV7-2
CASSYTGSDYGYTF
TGTGCCAGCAGCTATACAGGGAGCGACTATGGCTACACCTTC
>TRBJ1-2|many|NA|TRBV6-2/TRBV6-3
CASSDAGRTYGYTF
TGTGCCAGCAGTGACGCGGGGCGCACCTATGGCTACACCTTC
>TRBJ2-3|many|NA|TRBV7-3
CASSPSASVSTQYF
TGTGCCAGCAGCCCTAGCGCCTCGGTCTCCACGCAGTATTTT
>TRBJ1-1|many|NA|TRBV6-1
CANEGVNTEAFF
TGTGCCAACGAAGGTGTGAACACTGAAGCTTTCTTT
>TRBJ2-2|many|NA|TRBV6-5
CASSLSSAGELFF
TGTGCCAGCAGTTTGTCTAGCGCCGGGGAGCTGTTTTTT
>TRBJ1-2|few|TRBD1|TRBV19
CASRTGTGDGYTF
TGTGCCAGTAGGACCGGGACAGGAGACGGCTACACCTTC
>TRBJ2-1|few|NA|TRBV20-1
CSARDESSYNEQFF
TGCAGTGCTAGAGATGAGAGCTCCTACAATGAGCAGTTCTTC
>TRBJ2-3|NA|TRBD1|TRBV30
CAWKTGVEDTQYF
TGTGCCTGGAAGACAGGGGTGGAAGATACGCAGTATTTT
>TRBJ2-3|many|TRBD1|TRBV7-3
CASSFDRGTDTQYF
TGTGCCAGCAGCTTCGACAGGGGCACAGATACGCAGTATTTT
>TRBJ1-5|many|TRBD1|TRBV20-1
CSALGGTVNQPQHF
TGCAGTGCCTTAGGGGGCACAGTCAATCAGCCCCAGCATTTT
>TRBJ1-2|NA|NA|TRBV3-1
CASSQEFASYTF
TGTGCCAGCAGCCAAGAGTTTGCTTCTTACACCTTC